Described below is a single T cell receptor beta chain sequence and its context. Its antigen is not identified. The sample belongs to a study of cytomegalovirus exposure and HLA in healthy donors. In the study overall: An analysis done earlier identified almost 120 million unique TCR beta sequences from 200 million or so T cells. Whole-study findings and limits: Roughly uniform depth of sequencing across donors was assumed in presence/absence analyses.

In the PCR, 60 Vbeta and 13 Jbeta primers were used. The method was immunoSEQ multiplex PCR; TCRdb's version includes in-frame clones alone and lacks a portion of them. The sample lists about 190,000 clones; more than 65% were seen once. Germline V CDR1 and CDR2: SGDLS, YYNGEE. CDR3 length equals 14 residues. The V gene lost 4 bases and the J gene lost 3 bases, with 13 bases spanning the gap. The receptor was derived from a man aged 45 to 65 in good health and CMV-seronegative. Sequencing used PBMCs. The chain combines TRBV9 with TRBJ1-2, with D possibly being TRBD1 (5 bases). The DNA of the CDR3 is TGTGCCAGCAGCCCCCAGACAGACTACTATGGCTACACCTTC. Amino acid sequence: CASSPQTDYYGYTF.